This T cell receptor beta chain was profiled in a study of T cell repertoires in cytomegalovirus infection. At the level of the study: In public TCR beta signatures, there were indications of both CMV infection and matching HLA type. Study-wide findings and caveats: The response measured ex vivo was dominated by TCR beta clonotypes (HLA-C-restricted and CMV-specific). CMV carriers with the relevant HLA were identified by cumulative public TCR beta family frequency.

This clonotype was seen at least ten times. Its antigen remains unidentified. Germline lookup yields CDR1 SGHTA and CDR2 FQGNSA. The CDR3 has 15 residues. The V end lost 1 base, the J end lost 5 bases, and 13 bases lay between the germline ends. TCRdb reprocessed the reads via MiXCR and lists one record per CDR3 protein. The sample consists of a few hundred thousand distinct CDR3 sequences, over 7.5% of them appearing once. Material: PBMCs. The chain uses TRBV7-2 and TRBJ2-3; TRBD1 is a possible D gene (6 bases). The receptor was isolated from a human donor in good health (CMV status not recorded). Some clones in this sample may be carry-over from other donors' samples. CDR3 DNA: TGTGCCAGCAGCTTAGGATCAGGGGAGAAAGATACGCAGTATTTT. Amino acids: CASSLGSGEKDTQYF.